One sample yielded the 23 T cell receptor beta chains listed below, sequenced in a study of T cells after yellow fever vaccination. TCRdb reprocessed the 5' RACE reads via MiXCR and lists one record per CDR3 protein. The repertoire holds some 99,000 distinct CDR3 sequences, with roughly 6% as singletons. The material was CD8+ T cells sorted from PBMCs, obtained 10 days after the yellow fever booster vaccination. Receptors originate from a man between 18 and 29 years old who received the YFV17D yellow fever vaccine.

CDR3 DNA: TGTGCCAGCATACCCGGGCCTATGAACACTGAAGCTTTCTTT. Encoded protein: CASIPGPMNTEAFF. The genes are TRBV12-3 or TRBV12-4 and TRBJ1-1; no clear D. Trimming stripped 7 bases from V and 0 bases from J, with 12 bases between. This CDR3 has 14 amino acids.

The gene calls are TRBV29-1 and TRBJ1-2; no definite D call. The germline V gene has CDR1 SQVTM and CDR2 ANQGSEA. The CDR3 runs 13 residues. The germline V and J ends were trimmed by 8 bases and 3 bases, with 16 bases remaining between them. CDR3 loop: CSLDRGGDYGYTF. CDR3 sequence (DNA): TGCAGCCTCGACCGGGGTGGGGACTATGGCTACACCTTC.

V usage is TRBV7-9 and J usage is TRBJ2-3; 7 bases agree with TRBD2. The germline V gene encodes CDR1 SEHNR and CDR2 FQNEAQ (reference sequence). After removal of 5 bases from V and 3 bases from J, the junction contained 8 bases not matched to a gene. The CDR3 sequence is 15 residues long. The CDR3 DNA is TGTGCCAGCAGCCCCAGCGGGGCTTATACAGATACGCAGTATTTT. This sequence encodes CASSPSGAYTDTQYF.

The gene calls are TRBV7-6 and TRBJ2-3; 11 bases are shared with TRBD2. J was trimmed by 4 bases and V by 5 bases; bases with no gene match: 8. The CDR3 spans 16 residues. CDR1 SGHVS and CDR2 FNYEAQ come from the germline V gene. The CDR3 is CASSGRLAGLPDTQYF. CDR3 bases: TGTGCCAGCAGCGGGCGACTAGCGGGGTTACCAGATACGCAGTATTTT.

The chain uses TRBV19 and TRBJ2-6, with 7 bases fitting TRBD1. CDR1 is LNHDA, CDR2 SQIVND, per germline (reference sequence). The J segment lost 1 base and the V segment lost 8 bases, leaving 5 bases of the junction unmatched. The CDR3 length is 15 residues. The CDR3 here is CASSEQGSGANVLTF. DNA of the CDR3: TGTGCCAGTTCAGAACAGGGGTCTGGGGCCAACGTCCTGACTTTC. Full variable domain (outside the CDR3, taken from reference TRBV19 and TRBJ2-6): DGGITQSPKYLFRKEGQNVTLSCEQNLNHDAMYWYRQDPGQGLRLIYYSQIVNDFQKGDIAEGYSVSREKKESFPLTVTSAQKNPTAFYLCASSEQGSGANVLTFGAGSRLTVL.

The V gene is TRBV7-9, the J gene TRBJ1-1; D call uncertain. V lost 7 bases and J 10 bases, leaving 16 bases between the germline ends. The length of the CDR3 is 12 residues. Looked up from germline, CDR1 is SEHNR and CDR2 is FQNEAQ (reference sequence). The CDR3 DNA sequence: TGTGCCAGCACCATGGAGTGGGAGGGAGCTTTCTTT. Its translation is CASTMEWEGAFF.

This clonotype was counted at least ten times. CDR3 in DNA: TGCAGTGCTAGAGATCCTAGTCAGACCGAAGCTTTCTTT. Amino acid sequence: CSARDPSQTEAFF. V is TRBV20-1 and J is TRBJ1-1; D gene unclear. The CDR3 is 13 residues long. Germline assignment: CDR1 DFQATT and CDR2 SNEGSKA (reference sequence). V lost 0 bases, J lost 8 bases, and 13 bases lay in between.

In its sample, this clonotype was seen many times. The chain carries TRBV7-8 and TRBJ2-5; D gene ambiguous. Trimming removed 1 base from V and 6 bases from J, with 6 bases in between. CDR1 is SGHVS and CDR2 is FQNEAQ in the germline V gene. CDR3 length equals 12 residues. CDR3 sequence reads: CASSLEGKTQYF. The CDR3 DNA reads TGTGCCAGCAGCTTAGAAGGCAAGACCCAGTACTTC. Full variable domain (missing parts from reference TRBV7-8 and TRBJ2-5): GAGVSQSPRYKVAKRGQDVALRCDPISGHVSLFWYQQALGQGPEFLTYFQNEAQLDKSGLPSDRFFAERPEGSVSTLKIQRTQQEDSAVYLCASSLEGKTQYFGPGTRLLVL.

This clonotype was counted between two and nine times. CDR3 sequence reads: CASSFTRESNQPQHF. In nucleotides, the CDR3 is TGTGCCAGCAGCTTCACCAGGGAGAGCAATCAGCCCCAGCATTTT. The chain carries TRBV7-2 and TRBJ1-5; weak D call: TRBD1 (5 bases). V lost 3 bases and J lost 1, with 10 bases in between. Germline V gene sequence: CDR1 SGHTA, CDR2 FQGNSA. The CDR3 contains 15 residues. The entire variable domain, with the rest obtained from reference TRBV7-2 and TRBJ1-5, is as follows: GAGVSQSPSNKVTEKGKDVELRCDPISGHTALYWYRQSLGQGLEFLIYFQGNSAPDKSGLPSDRFSAERTGGSVSTLTIQRTQQEDSAVYLCASSFTRESNQPQHFGDGTRLSIL.

The chain carries TRBV29-1 and TRBJ1-2; no clear D. The V gene's germline CDR1 is SQVTM and CDR2 ANQGSEA. V was cut by 1 base and J by 8 bases, with 11 bases left in between. The CDR3 totals 12 residues. This CDR3 is CSVEAGSQGYTF. The CDR3 DNA reads TGCAGCGTTGAAGCGGGTTCGCAAGGCTACACCTTC. The variable domain in full, completed from reference TRBV29-1 and TRBJ1-2, reads SAVISQKPSRDICQRGTSLTIQCQVDSQVTMMFWYRQQPGQSLTLIATANQGSEATYESGFVIDKFPISRPNLTFSTLTVSNMSPEDSSIYLCSVEAGSQGYTFGSGTRLTVV.

This clonotype has only a few counts. This chain links TRBV7-9 with TRBJ1-5; tentatively, D is TRBD1 (5 bases). Germline CDR1 and CDR2: SEHNR and FQNEAQ (reference sequence). The CDR3 contains 15 residues. The V end lost 6 bases, the J end lost 3 bases, and 15 bases lay between the germline ends. CDR3 coding DNA: TGTGCCAGCAGTTCATCGGGACGGAACAATCAGCCCCAGCATTTT. The encoded protein is CASSSSGRNNQPQHF.

This clonotype has only a few counts. The chain joins TRBV4-1 to TRBJ1-2; D gene unclear. Trimming stripped 0 bases from V and 2 bases from J, with 10 bases between. The germline gives CDR1 MGHRA, CDR2 YSYEKL. This CDR3 spans 15 amino acids. CDR3 amino acids: CASSQERGWNYGYTF. The CDR3 DNA reads as TGCGCCAGCAGCCAAGAGAGAGGATGGAACTATGGCTACACCTTC.

This clonotype has ten or more counts. The V gene is TRBV2, the J gene TRBJ2-7; D is perhaps TRBD1 (6 bases). CDR3 size: 15 residues. V was cut by 0 bases and J by 0 bases, with 9 bases left in between. Germline values: CDR1 SNHLY, CDR2 FYNNEI. CDR3 loop: CASSEARTVSYEQYF. CDR3 coding DNA: TGTGCCAGCAGTGAAGCCCGGACAGTCTCCTACGAGCAGTACTTC.

The V call is TRBV19, the J call TRBJ1-1; D might be TRBD1 (6 bases). Germline CDR1 reads LNHDA; CDR2 reads SQIVND (reference sequence). V lost 7 bases, J lost 1 base, and 16 bases lay in between. There are 15 residues in the CDR3. CDR3 residues: CASTPAGGANTEAFF. The CDR3 region has the DNA TGTGCCAGTACCCCAGCCGGGGGGGCGAACACTGAAGCTTTCTTT. The full variable domain, completed using reference TRBV19 and TRBJ1-1, is DGGITQSPKYLFRKEGQNVTLSCEQNLNHDAMYWYRQDPGQGLRLIYYSQIVNDFQKGDIAEGYSVSREKKESFPLTVTSAQKNPTAFYLCASTPAGGANTEAFFGQGTRLTVV.

The chain carries TRBV4-1 and TRBJ2-3, with D uncertain. V lost 0 bases and J 0 bases, leaving 10 bases between the germline ends. Per germline, CDR1 MGHRA and CDR2 YSYEKL. This CDR3 is built from 16 residues. DNA for the CDR3: TGCGCCAGCAGCCAAGAGTGGCTGGCTAGCACAGATACGCAGTATTTT. Its translation: CASSQEWLASTDTQYF.

The J gene is TRBJ2-1, the V gene TRBV7-2; 9 positions agree with TRBD1. J lost 3 bases, V lost 8 bases, and 8 bases had no gene match. The CDR3 contains 15 residues. CDR1 and CDR2 from the germline V gene are SGHTA and FQGNSA. Here the CDR3 DNA reads TGTGCCAGCGGTGCCGGGACAGGGTACTACAATGAGCAGTTCTTC. This translates into CASGAGTGYYNEQFF.

The CDR3 sequence: CASEGIGDGYTF. The DNA of the CDR3 is TGTGCCAGCGAGGGGATAGGAGATGGCTACACCTTC. This chain uses TRBV6-6 with TRBJ1-2; possibly TRBD1 for D (5 bases). The CDR3 sequence is 12 residues long. V was pared by 8 bases and J by 6 bases, with 13 bases between. Germline V gene lookup returns CDR1 MNHNY and CDR2 SVGAGI (reference sequence).

V is TRBV5-4 and J is TRBJ1-1; D may be TRBD1 (5 bases). Germline CDR1 SGHNT, CDR2 YYREEE (reference sequence). This CDR3 region has 13 residues. V was shortened by 4 bases and J by 5 bases, with 12 bases between the two germline ends. This CDR3 reads CASSRGDRTEAFF. CDR3 DNA: TGTGCCAGCAGCCGGGGGGACCGGACTGAAGCTTTCTTT.

The CDR3 nucleotides read TGTGCCAGCAGTTTTGGTGAGGGTTGGGGCTACACCTTC. This translates into CASSFGEGWGYTF. The chain joins TRBV12-3 or TRBV12-4 to TRBJ1-2, with D unclear. This CDR3 has 13 amino acids. V was trimmed by 3 bases and J by 8 bases, leaving 13 bases between them.

This clonotype was seen at least ten times. The chain carries TRBV7-2 and TRBJ2-1, with 10 nucleotides matching TRBD2. The germline V gene encodes CDR1 SGHTA and CDR2 FQGNSA. This CDR3 has 16 residues. With V trimmed by 0 bases and J by 3 bases, 2 bases remained unmatched. CDR3 amino acids: CASSLALAGGYNEQFF. The CDR3 DNA follows: TGTGCCAGCAGCTTAGCGTTAGCGGGGGGCTACAATGAGCAGTTCTTC.

This clonotype was detected a few times. This chain links TRBV24-1 with TRBJ1-2; possible D gene TRBD1, 6 bases. V lost 12 bases and J 1 base, leaving 23 bases between the germline ends. Germline lookup yields CDR1 KGHDR and CDR2 SFDVKD. This CDR3 has 16 residues. The CDR3 sequence: CAPDWTRTDINYGYTF. DNA of the CDR3: TGTGCCCCCGATTGGACGAGGACAGATATTAACTATGGCTACACCTTC.

This clonotype was counted many times. V gene TRBV12-3 or TRBV12-4 combines with J gene TRBJ1-1; a possible D gene is TRBD1 (6 bases). The CDR3 extends over 14 amino acids. Deletions cut 2 bases from V and 5 bases from J, with 12 bases between. The CDR3 loop reads CASSLLQGYTEAFF. In DNA form, the CDR3 reads TGTGCCAGCAGTTTATTACAGGGCTATACTGAAGCTTTCTTT.

This clonotype has just a few counts. This chain connects TRBV6-5 to TRBJ1-2, with 8 bases fitting TRBD1. V dropped 6 bases and J dropped 6; count of bases not matched to a gene: 12. This CDR3 contains 15 residues. Per the germline V gene, CDR1 is MNHEY and CDR2 is SVGAGI. CDR3 sequence: CASRLTSGGRNGYTF. In DNA, the CDR3 is TGTGCCAGCAGATTAACTTCAGGGGGCCGGAATGGCTACACCTTC.